The 10 T cell receptor beta chains given below trace back to one sample, sequenced in a study of blood T cells in healthy people across ages. PCR was performed a second time for about 6 to 12 cycles using a sample-barcoded 5' primer and a J-beta primer mix. Each CDR3 protein gets one entry after TCRdb re-called the 5' RACE reads with MiXCR. The table shows about a million distinct CDR3 sequences, with roughly 50% occurring only once. Sequencing was done on a sample of blood. The receptors here all came from a man aged 30 to 39 in good health.

The rearrangement uses TRBV7-8 and TRBJ1-1; perhaps TRBD1 as D (6 bases). The V gene lost 2 bases and the J gene lost 10 bases, with 17 bases spanning the gap. CDR3 size: 14 residues. Looked up from germline, CDR1 is SGHVS and CDR2 is FQNEAQ. The CDR3, as DNA: TGTGCCAGCAGCTTACCGGACACACGGGGGCGAGCTTTCTTT. Encoded protein: CASSLPDTRGRAFF.

This clonotype was seen once. The chain joins TRBV12-3 or TRBV12-4 to TRBJ1-5; possible D gene TRBD1, 6 bases. The CDR3 spans 15 residues. Deletions cut 4 bases from V and 9 bases from J, with 19 bases between. CDR3 region: CASSSDDRILRPQHF. In DNA, the CDR3 is TGTGCCAGCAGTTCGGATGACAGGATTCTCAGGCCCCAGCATTTT.

The V gene is TRBV29-1, the J gene TRBJ1-1; D remains ambiguous. Germline CDR1 and CDR2: SQVTM and ANQGSEA. This CDR3 is built from 13 residues. V lost 4 bases to trimming and J lost 0 bases, with 9 bases between them. CDR3: CSVGKSMNTEAFF. The CDR3, as DNA: TGCAGCGTTGGGAAAAGCATGAACACTGAAGCTTTCTTT.

This chain links TRBV2 with TRBJ1-2; tentative D call: TRBD1 (6 bases). The length of the CDR3 is 15 residues. Germline loops: CDR1 SNHLY, CDR2 FYNNEI. The ends were cut back, 3 bases at V and 2 bases at J, with 13 bases in the middle. The CDR3 nucleotides are TGTGCCAGCAGTGAGGGGGGCAGTCGCAACTATGGCTACACCTTC. As protein: CASSEGGSRNYGYTF. The whole variable domain, filled in from reference TRBV2 and TRBJ1-2, reads EPEVTQTPSHQVTQMGQEVILRCVPISNHLYFYWYRQILGQKVEFLVSFYNNEISEKSEIFDDQFSVERPDGSNFTLKIRSTKLEDSAMYFCASSEGGSRNYGYTFGSGTRLTVV.

The rearrangement uses TRBV4-3 and TRBJ1-2; D unresolved. Trimming took 0 bases from V and 8 from J, leaving 16 bases between them. The V gene's germline CDR1 is LGHNA and CDR2 YSLEER. CDR3 length: 15 amino acids. The CDR3 region has the DNA TGCGCCAGCAGCCAAGATTTCGGGCAAAGGGCCGGCTACACCTTC. Translation gives CASSQDFGQRAGYTF.

V gene TRBV13 combines with J gene TRBJ1-5; D unresolved. This CDR3 contains 13 residues. Deletions cut 3 bases from V and 7 bases from J, with 10 bases between. Germline CDR1 is PRHDT and CDR2 is FYEKMQ (reference sequence). The CDR3 DNA sequence: TGTGCCAGCAGCTTGCCAACGGCCCAGCCCCAGCATTTT. Residues: CASSLPTAQPQHF.

The CDR3 DNA reads TGTGCCAGCAGTCCCCCGGGGGGGGCAGTTGATTCACCCCTCCACTTT. Protein product: CASSPPGGAVDSPLHF. The chain recombines TRBV28 with TRBJ1-6; D is perhaps TRBD1 (6 bases). The ends were cut back, 5 bases at V and 8 bases at J, with 19 bases in the middle. The V gene's germline CDR1 is MDHEN and CDR2 SYDVKM. This CDR3 contains 16 residues.

The V gene is TRBV15, the J gene TRBJ2-1; D is undetermined. Trimming pared 0 bases from V and 4 bases from J, leaving 4 bases between. CDR1 is LNHNV and CDR2 is YYDKDF in the germline V gene (reference sequence). The CDR3 totals 13 residues. CDR3 loop: CATSRDHYNEQFF. CDR3 DNA: TGTGCCACCAGCAGAGACCATTACAATGAGCAGTTCTTC.

The V gene is TRBV6-2 or TRBV6-3, the J gene TRBJ2-5, with 8 bases that match TRBD1. V shed 3 bases, J shed 4 bases, and the junction held 7 bases outside the gene matches. CDR1 and CDR2 (germline): MNHEY, SVGEGT. This CDR3 comprises 15 residues. The CDR3 loop reads CASSYGQGAGETQYF. The DNA for the CDR3 is TGTGCCAGCAGTTATGGCCAGGGGGCTGGAGAGACCCAGTACTTC.

Turning to this clonotype: A single base separates this from a much larger clone, so it may be a read error. This sequence joins TRBV6-5 and TRBJ2-4; D gene uncertain. The DNA matches TRBJ2-5 better at its end, which makes the J call doubtful. Germline values: CDR1 MNHEY, CDR2 SVGAGI. This CDR3 comprises 12 residues. The CDR3 is CASSYPEETQYF. In DNA form, the CDR3 reads TGTGCCAGCAGTTACCCGGAAGAGACCCAGTACTTC.